These 6 T cell receptor beta chains share one sample of origin, sequenced in a study of regulatory T cells in long-lasting Graves disease. The TCR beta library used iRepertoire HTBI primers with Arm-PCR amplification of CDR3. One entry per CDR3 protein results from TCRdb running MiXCR on the multiplex PCR reads. In the table there are about 540,000 distinct CDR3 sequences, about 14% of which are singletons. Documented time point: newly diagnosed GD, antithyroid drugs for less than 3 months. From RNA extracted from PBMCs, the TCR library was made. This sample was also put to use in a study of T cells in Graves' hyperthyroidism and ophthalmopathy.

Sample: peripheral blood mononuclear cells (PBMCs), taken at new diagnosis, from a patient treated with antithyroid drugs. Receptors originate from a man aged 25-45 years with Graves disease.

This clonotype has ten or more counts. The V call is TRBV5-1, the J call TRBJ2-5; possibly TRBD1 for D (5 bases). In germline, CDR1 is SGHRS, CDR2 YFSETQ. The CDR3 runs to 13 residues. V lost 0 bases, J lost 5 bases, and 8 bases lay in between. The chain's CDR3 is CASSLAGMETQYF. In DNA, the CDR3 is TGCGCCAGCAGCTTGGCAGGGATGGAGACCCAGTACTTC.

CDR3 coding DNA: TGTGCCAGCAGCTTAATCAGGAACACCGGGGAGCTGTTTTTT. Its translation is CASSLIRNTGELFF. This rearrangement joins TRBV7-9 to TRBJ2-2; D remains unclear. This CDR3 is built from 14 residues. The V gene's germline CDR1 is SEHNR and CDR2 FQNEAQ (reference sequence). Trimming removed 2 bases from V and 1 base from J, with 5 bases in between.

This clonotype was seen at least ten times. The genes are TRBV12-3 or TRBV12-4 and TRBJ1-5; 8 bases map to TRBD1. With 5 bases clipped from V and 6 bases from J, the junction kept 6 bases outside the gene matches. The CDR3 runs 14 residues. CDR3: CASSLGDRGQPQHF. CDR3 nucleotides: TGTGCCAGCAGTCTTGGAGACAGGGGTCAGCCCCAGCATTTT.

This clonotype was counted many times. The rearrangement uses TRBV5-1 and TRBJ2-6; D gene uncertain. V was pared by 2 bases and J by 4 bases, with 13 bases between. Germline CDR1 is SGHRS and CDR2 is YFSETQ. This CDR3 has 16 amino acids. The CDR3 reads CASSFSRKSGANVLTF. In DNA form, the CDR3 reads TGCGCCAGCAGCTTTTCGCGGAAATCCGGGGCCAACGTCCTGACTTTC.

Worth noting for this clonotype: This may stem from a read error, because a much larger clone lies one nucleotide away. This chain joins TRBV3-1 and TRBJ2-1; D is possibly TRBD2 (6 bases). Trimming shortened V by 4 bases and J by 6 bases, and 16 bases separated the two germline ends. This CDR3 is 15 amino acids long. Germline assignment: CDR1 LGHDT and CDR2 YNNKEL (reference sequence). CDR3 bases: TGTGCCAGCAGCCGACCGGGACTTAAATTCAATGAGCAGTTCTTC. Translating it yields CASSRPGLKFNEQFF.

This clonotype appeared many times. This sequence joins TRBV27 and TRBJ2-5; TRBD2 matches at 8 bases. CDR3 length equals 17 residues. The V gene's germline CDR1 is MNHEY and CDR2 SMNVEV (reference sequence). V was pared by 0 bases and J by 5 bases, with 11 bases of the junction left unmatched. The CDR3 region has the DNA TGTGCCAGCAGTTTATCGGTTCCGAGCGGGAGTAGGGAGACCCAGTACTTC. Residues: CASSLSVPSGSRETQYF.